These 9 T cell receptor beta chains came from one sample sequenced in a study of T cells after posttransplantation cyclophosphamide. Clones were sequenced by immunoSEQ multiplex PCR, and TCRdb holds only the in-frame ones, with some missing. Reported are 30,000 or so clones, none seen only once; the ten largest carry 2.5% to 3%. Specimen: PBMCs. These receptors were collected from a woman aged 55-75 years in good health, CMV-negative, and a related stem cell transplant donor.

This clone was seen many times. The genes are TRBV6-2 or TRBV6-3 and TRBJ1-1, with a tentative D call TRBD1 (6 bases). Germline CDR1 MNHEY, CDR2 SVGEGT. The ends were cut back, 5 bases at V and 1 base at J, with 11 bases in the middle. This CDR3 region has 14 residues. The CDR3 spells CASSPNRENTEAFF. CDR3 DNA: TGTGCCAGCAGTCCCAACAGGGAGAACACTGAAGCTTTCTTT.

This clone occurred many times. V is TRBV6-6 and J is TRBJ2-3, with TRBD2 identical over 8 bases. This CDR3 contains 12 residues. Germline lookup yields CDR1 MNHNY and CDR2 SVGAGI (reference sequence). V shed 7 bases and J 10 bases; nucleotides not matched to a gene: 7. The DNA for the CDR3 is TGTGCCAGCACCGGGACTAGTGTGGCGCAGTATTTT. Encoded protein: CASTGTSVAQYF.

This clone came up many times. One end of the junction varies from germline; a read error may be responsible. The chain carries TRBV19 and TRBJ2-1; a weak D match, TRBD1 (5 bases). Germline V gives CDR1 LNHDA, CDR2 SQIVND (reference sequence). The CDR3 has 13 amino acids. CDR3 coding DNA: TGTGCCAGTAGTCTAGAACAAAGGGGTGAGCAGTTCTTC. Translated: CASSLEQRGEQFF.

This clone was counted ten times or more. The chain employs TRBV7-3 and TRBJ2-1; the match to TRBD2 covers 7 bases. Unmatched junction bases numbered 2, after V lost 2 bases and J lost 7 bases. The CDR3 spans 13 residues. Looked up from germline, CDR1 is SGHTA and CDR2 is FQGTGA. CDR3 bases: TGTGCCAGCAGCTTAGGGGGGGAGAATGAGCAGTTCTTC. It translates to CASSLGGENEQFF.

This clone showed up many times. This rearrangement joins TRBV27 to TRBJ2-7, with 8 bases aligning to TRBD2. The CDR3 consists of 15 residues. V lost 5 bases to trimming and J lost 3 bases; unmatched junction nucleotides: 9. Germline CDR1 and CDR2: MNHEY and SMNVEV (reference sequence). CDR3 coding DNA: TGTGCCAGCAGTCCCCGGGGGGGGGTCAGCTACGAGCAGTACTTC. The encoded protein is CASSPRGGVSYEQYF.

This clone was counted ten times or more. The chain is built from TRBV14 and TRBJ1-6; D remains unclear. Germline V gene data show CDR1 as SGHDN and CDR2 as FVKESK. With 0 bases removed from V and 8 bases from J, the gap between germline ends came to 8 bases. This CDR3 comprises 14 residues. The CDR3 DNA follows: TGTGCCAGCAGCCAAGATGAGAGCTATTCACCCCTCCACTTT. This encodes CASSQDESYSPLHF.

In DNA, the CDR3 is TGTGCCAGTAGGAGTAGGGGACAGGACCATAATGGGAATCAGCCCCAGCATTTT. This sequence encodes CASRSRGQDHNGNQPQHF. This chain connects TRBV19 to TRBJ1-5; TRBD1 matches at 8 bases. V shed 6 bases and J 4 bases; nucleotides not matched to a gene: 17. CDR3 length: 18 residues. The germline gives CDR1 LNHDA, CDR2 SQIVND (reference sequence).

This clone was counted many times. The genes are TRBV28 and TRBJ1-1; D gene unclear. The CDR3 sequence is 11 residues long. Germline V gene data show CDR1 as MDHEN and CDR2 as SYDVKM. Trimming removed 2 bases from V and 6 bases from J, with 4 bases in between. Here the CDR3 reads CASSLLAEAFF. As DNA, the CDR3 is TGTGCCAGCAGTTTACTCGCTGAAGCTTTCTTT.

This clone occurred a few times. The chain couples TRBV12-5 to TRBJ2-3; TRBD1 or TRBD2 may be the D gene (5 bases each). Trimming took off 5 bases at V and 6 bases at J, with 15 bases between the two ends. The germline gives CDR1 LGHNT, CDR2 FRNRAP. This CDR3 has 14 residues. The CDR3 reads CASGTGEGQDTQYF. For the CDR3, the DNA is TGTGCTAGTGGTACCGGAGAGGGGCAGGATACGCAGTATTTT.